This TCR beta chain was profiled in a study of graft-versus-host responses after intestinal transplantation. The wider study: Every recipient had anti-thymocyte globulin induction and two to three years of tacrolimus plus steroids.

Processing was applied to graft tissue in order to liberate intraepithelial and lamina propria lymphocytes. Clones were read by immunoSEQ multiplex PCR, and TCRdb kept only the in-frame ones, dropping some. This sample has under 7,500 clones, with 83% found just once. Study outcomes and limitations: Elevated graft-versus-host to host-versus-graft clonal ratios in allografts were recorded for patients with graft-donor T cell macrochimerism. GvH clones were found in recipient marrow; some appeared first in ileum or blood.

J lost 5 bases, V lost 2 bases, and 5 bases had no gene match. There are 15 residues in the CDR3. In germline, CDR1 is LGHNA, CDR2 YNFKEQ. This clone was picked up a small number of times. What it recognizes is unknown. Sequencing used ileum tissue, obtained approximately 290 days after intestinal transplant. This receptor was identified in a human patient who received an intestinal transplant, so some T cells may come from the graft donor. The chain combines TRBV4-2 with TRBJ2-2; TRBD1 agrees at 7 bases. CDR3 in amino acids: CASSQRDSETGELFF. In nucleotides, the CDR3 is TGTGCCAGCAGCCAACGGGACAGCGAAACCGGGGAGCTGTTTTTT.